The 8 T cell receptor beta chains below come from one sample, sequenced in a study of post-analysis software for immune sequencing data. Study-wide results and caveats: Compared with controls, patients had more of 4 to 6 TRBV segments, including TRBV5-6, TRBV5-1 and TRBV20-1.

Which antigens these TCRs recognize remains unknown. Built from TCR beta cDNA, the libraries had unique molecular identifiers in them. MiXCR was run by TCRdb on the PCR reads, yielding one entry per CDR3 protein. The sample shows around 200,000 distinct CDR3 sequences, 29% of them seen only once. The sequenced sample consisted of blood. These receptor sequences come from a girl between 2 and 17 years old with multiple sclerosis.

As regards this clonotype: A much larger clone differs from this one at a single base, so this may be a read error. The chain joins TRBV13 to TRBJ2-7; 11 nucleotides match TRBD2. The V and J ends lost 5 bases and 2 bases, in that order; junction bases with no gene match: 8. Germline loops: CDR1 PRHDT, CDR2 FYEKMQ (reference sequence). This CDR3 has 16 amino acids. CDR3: CASSLVLAGGPYEQYF. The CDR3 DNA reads TGTGCCAGCAGCCTAGTGTTAGCGGGGGGGCCCTACGAGCAGTACTTC.

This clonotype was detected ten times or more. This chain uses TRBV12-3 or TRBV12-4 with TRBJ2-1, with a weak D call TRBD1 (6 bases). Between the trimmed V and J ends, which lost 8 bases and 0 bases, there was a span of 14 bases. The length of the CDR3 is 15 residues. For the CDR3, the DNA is TGTGCCAGCGTTTCACAGGGTAGCTCCTACAATGAGCAGTTCTTC. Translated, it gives CASVSQGSSYNEQFF.

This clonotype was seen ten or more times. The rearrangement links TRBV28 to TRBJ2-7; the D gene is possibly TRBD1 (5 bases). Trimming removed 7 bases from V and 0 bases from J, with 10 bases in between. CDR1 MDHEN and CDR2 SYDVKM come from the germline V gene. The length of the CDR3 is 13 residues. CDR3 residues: CASTLGASYEQYF. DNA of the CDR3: TGTGCCAGCACCCTAGGGGCCTCCTACGAGCAGTACTTC.

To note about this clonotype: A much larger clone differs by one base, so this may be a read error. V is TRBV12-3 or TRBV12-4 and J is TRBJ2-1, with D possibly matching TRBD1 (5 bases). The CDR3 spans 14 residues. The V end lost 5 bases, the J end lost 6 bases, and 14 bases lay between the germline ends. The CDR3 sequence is CASSLLVGLNEQFF. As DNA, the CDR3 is TGTGCCAGCAGTCTTCTAGTGGGGCTCAATGAGCAGTTCTTC.

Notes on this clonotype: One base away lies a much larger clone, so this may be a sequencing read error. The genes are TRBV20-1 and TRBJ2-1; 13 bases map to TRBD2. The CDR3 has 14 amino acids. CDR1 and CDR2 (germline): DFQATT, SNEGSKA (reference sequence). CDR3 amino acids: CSLGLAGVYNKQFF. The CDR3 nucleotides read TGCAGCCTAGGACTAGCGGGAGTCTACAATAAGCAGTTCTTC.

DNA for the CDR3: TGTGCCAGCAGCTACCCGGACAGGGGTGGATCAAAACTGTTTTTT. Amino acid sequence: CASSYPDRGGSKLFF. The chain carries TRBV7-2 and TRBJ1-4, with TRBD1 identical over 9 bases. The trim removed 4 bases at V and 10 bases at J, leaving 10 bases unmatched. CDR3 length equals 15 residues. The germline V gene has CDR1 SGHTA and CDR2 FQGNSA. The full variable domain, in which reference TRBV7-2 and TRBJ1-4 provide the parts outside the CDR3, is GAGVSQSPSNKVTEKGKDVELRCDPISGHTALYWYRQSLGQGLEFLIYFQGNSAPDKSGLPSDRFSAERTGGSVSTLTIQRTQQEDSAVYLCASSYPDRGGSKLFFGSGTQLSVL.

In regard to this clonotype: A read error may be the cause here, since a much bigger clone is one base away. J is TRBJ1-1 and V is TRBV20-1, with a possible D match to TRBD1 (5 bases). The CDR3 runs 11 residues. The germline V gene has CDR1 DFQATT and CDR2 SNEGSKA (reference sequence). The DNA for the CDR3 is TGCAAGACGACTCGGGGGACTGAAGCTTTCTTT. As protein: CKTTRGTEAFF.

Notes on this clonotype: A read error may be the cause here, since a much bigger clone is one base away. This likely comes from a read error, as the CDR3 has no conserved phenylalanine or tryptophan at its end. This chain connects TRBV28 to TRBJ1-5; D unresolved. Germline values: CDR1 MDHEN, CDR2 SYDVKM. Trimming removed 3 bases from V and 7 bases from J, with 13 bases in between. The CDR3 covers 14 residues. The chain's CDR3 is CASSFAHGNQPQHV. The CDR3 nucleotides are TGTGCCAGCAGTTTCGCACATGGGAACCAGCCCCAGCATGTT.